This T cell receptor (beta chain) derives from a study of esophageal squamous cell carcinoma under preoperative chemotherapy. Study-level background: Samples included peripheral blood T cells as well as tumor-infiltrating lymphocytes. Study-wide findings and caveats: Tumor-infiltrating lymphocytes showed no significant post-chemotherapy TCR diversity increase, unlike peripheral T cells.

Time point in this sample: after preoperative PTX-NDP chemotherapy. Patients received paclitaxel-nedaplatin as preoperative chemotherapy before surgery. This clonotype was observed at least ten times. No antigen is known for it. V dropped 6 bases and J dropped 3 bases, with 19 bases sitting between them. This CDR3 has 16 residues. TCRdb itself ran the PCR reads through MiXCR, one entry per CDR3 protein. The repertoire holds 30,000 to 35,000 distinct CDR3 sequences, with 40% to 65% as singletons. The V gene is TRBV12-3 or TRBV12-4, the J gene TRBJ2-3, with D perhaps matching TRBD1 (6 bases). The TCR was taken from a human donor with esophageal squamous cell carcinoma. The donor label of this sample is uncertain. This specimen was taken from a patient given preoperative chemotherapy. The CDR3 sequence: CASSLDRFTGTDTQYF. The CDR3 bases are TGTGCCAGCAGCTTGGACCGATTTACAGGGACAGATACGCAGTATTTT.